Reported below is one T cell receptor beta chain. The antigen it recognizes is unknown. It has no much larger one-base neighbor in the sample; base qualities were not kept. These data are taken from a study of cytomegalovirus exposure and HLA in healthy donors listed by TCRdb under 2017. With regard to the full study: According to an earlier analysis of a few hundred of the donors, about 180 million T cells yielded 100 million or so unique TCR beta sequences and around 280 Gb of sequence data. The aim of the study was to test whether cataloging public T cell receptors could identify signatures of past pathogen exposure. Both class I and class II loci were covered by HLA typing, at four-digit resolution. Across about 380 genotyped donors of the cohort, an average of about 250,000 unique TCR beta nucleotide sequences per donor were sequenced, and roughly 17% of those sequences were non-productive. In addition to the first cohort of about 650 subjects, a separate validation cohort of 120 different subjects was used. A later genetic analysis took genome-wide SNP genotypes for about 65% of the 666 donors and used that subset as a discovery cohort. Every discovery cohort repertoire had been produced on one sequencing platform. A later analysis re-examined previously published TCR beta repertoires from more than 650 donors and added high-resolution HLA genotyping to investigate patterns of TCR occurrence. Roughly 5 DR-DQ haplotypes were treated as single units for association and clustering because of strong linkage in the cohort. Typing coverage varied by locus: about 620-640 donors for A, B, C, DRB1 and DQB1; approximately 500 for DQA1; over 600 for DPA1; under 490 for DPB1. An earlier analysis of nearly 600 of the donors applied high-throughput TCR beta sequencing to assess whether each TCR beta V gene segment acted as functional or pseudogenic. The later analysis used no new phenotypic data to find candidate immune exposures, relying instead on TCR beta sequences and their occurrence across donors. About 330 gigabases of sequencing data and approximately 91 million unique TCR sequences made up an early release that covered some 640 HLA-typed donors. Of the approximately 400 genotyped donors, 65% to 90% were placed in the genetic ancestry cluster associated with self-reported Caucasian donors. Using immunosequencing, the study profiled T cell repertoires from about 650 subjects and related those repertoires to cytomegalovirus serostatus. The study combined high-throughput TCR immunosequencing, statistical association of individual TCRs with disease status, and machine learning to predict cytomegalovirus infection status. Alongside the repertoire data, information on donor age, sex, ethnicity and CMV serostatus was compiled.

In total, around 600 healthy bone marrow donors made up the cohort. All cohort members were sampled while nominally healthy, although unrecorded immune exposures were likely present. The donor tested CMV seropositive and was one of the 289 seropositive cohort members. Each donor provided a peripheral blood sample, and peripheral blood mononuclear cells were used for TCR beta sequencing. The Qiagen DNeasy Blood Extraction Kit was used to extract genomic DNA from the blood cell samples. Summary of the overall study and its limitations: The cohort was sequenced for TCR beta chains only, and without alpha or paired-chain data the features that could be detected were limited. CMV serostatus was the only immune exposure information available for the cohort. A further reported finding was that TCR beta sequences accurately predicted the HLA-A and HLA-B alleles for most subjects in the first cohort. A later genetic analysis associated a missense DCLRE1C variant with V-gene and J-gene trimming of TCR beta chains, and an independent cohort replicated the association. Some IMGT-functional V segments, including TRBV6-2 and TRBV6-3, could not be distinguished by the 87-base-pair reads and were therefore excluded. According to a later genetic analysis, donors in an Asian-associated ancestry cluster had fewer N-insertions in productive TCRs than the approximately 670-donor mean. A later analysis found that TCR association rates varied across HLA loci, with DRB1 alleles showing the most associated TCRs and HLA-C alleles the fewest. The presence/absence analyses assumed that sequencing depth was roughly uniform across donors, and that assumption may not be true. According to a later analysis, most CMV-associated TCR beta chains appeared to be HLA-restricted, and the HLA associations seemed to be driven largely by CMV exposure. Strong co-occurrence of HLA alleles, especially DR and DQ, made assigning TCR associations to individual alleles difficult. The study listed approximately 150 TCR beta chains as associated with cytomegalovirus. In a later analysis, HLA-associated TCR beta chains showed more clonal expansion and lower generation probabilities than non-associated chains that were equally common. Because HLA typing was missing for some donors at each locus, association tests included only the typed subset. A few of the identified cytomegalovirus-associated TCR beta chains were confirmed in vitro to be specific for cytomegalovirus antigens. It was suggested by the authors that the approach could potentially be generalized to other disease states and immunological phenotypes. Linkage disequilibrium might explain the correlated functional status among segregating V segments, but an unknown experimental factor could not be excluded. According to a later analysis, parvovirus B19, influenza, CMV and Epstein-Barr virus appeared linked to several top co-occurrence clusters. A later analysis associated around 16,000 TCR beta sequences with specific HLA alleles at a false discovery rate of 0.05. The classifier was reported to diagnose cytomegalovirus status with high specificity and sensitivity in both the original cohort and the validation cohort. Seventeen rarely observed V segments, including chromosome 9 orphons, were excluded from the earlier analysis of just under 600 of the donors because counts were too low. In an earlier analysis of 587 of the donors, most TCR beta V segments appeared in productive rearrangements about 87% or about 30% of the time, broadly matching IMGT annotations. A cluster of highly shared sequence variants was judged likely to represent a technical artifact of the sequencing pipeline. While some public TCRs were present in many individuals, most TCR sequences turned up only very rarely across donors.

Measured from the cysteine to the phenylalanine, the CDR3 is 14 residues long. CDR3 DNA only is kept here, 42 bases in frame from base 1. V and J are trimmed by 7 bases and 3 bases, and the gene matches miss 3 bases of the junction. The CDR1 and CDR2 encoded by the germline V gene are ENHRY and SYGVKD. To prepare the library, the immunoSEQ multiplex PCR assay was applied. A mixture of 60 forward primers for TCR Vbeta segments and 13 reverse primers for TCR Jbeta segments was used in the multiplex PCR. The CDR3 region of rearranged TCR beta genes was amplified from genomic DNA by a multiplex PCR assay. The amplified TCR beta libraries were sequenced on the Illumina HiSeq System as 87-base-pair reads. Per the authors' processing: Across the 600 to 700 repertoires, a later analysis counted tens of millions of unique TCR beta chains, around 10 million of which were shared by at least two donors. Raw reads were error-corrected and collapsed into unique sequences with a nearest-neighbor algorithm that merged closely related sequences to remove PCR and sequencing errors. Alignment of CDR3 sequences to IMGT reference sequences was used to assign V, D and J gene segments. For a sequence to be retained, a match of at least six nucleotides was required to both a V gene segment and a J gene segment. Rearrangements were classified as productive when the CDR3 lacked stop codons and remained in frame with V and J, and all other rearrangements were classified as non-productive. Following IMGT convention, CDR3 was defined as the stretch from the second conserved V-encoded cysteine to the conserved J-encoded phenylalanine. In an earlier analysis of 550 to 650 of the donors, sequences lacking an unambiguous match to a single V gene segment were excluded. An earlier analysis of a few hundred of the donors classified V segments as functional when productive rearrangements were above 56.7% and as segregating when the standard deviation between donors was above 5%. A statistical classification framework was built to diagnose cytomegalovirus status from the catalog of TCR beta chain sequences. A later analysis assigned V and J genes by comparing TCR nucleotide sequences with IMGT/GENE-DB human TR gene sequences. In a later analysis, CDR3 sequences and most-parsimonious VDJ recombination scenarios were assigned using the TCRdist pipeline. In a later analysis, each TCR beta chain was defined by its CDR3 amino acid sequence together with its V-gene family, and reads lacking a unique V-gene family were excluded. In a later analysis, 450 to 600 highly shared, low-generation-probability nucleotide sequences were removed to address suspected cross-contamination and a sequencing artifact. In a later analysis, a clonal expansion index was calculated for each public chain from normalized within-repertoire ranks of inferred template counts. In a later analysis, generation probabilities were computed with a VDJ recombination model fitted to out-of-frame rearrangements, and the resulting probabilities were checked against IGoR. Hypergeometric tests were used in a later analysis to score TCR-TCR, TCR-HLA and TCR-CMV co-occurrence, with a repertoire-size bias correction applied to the TCR pairs. In a later analysis, false discovery rates were estimated by permuting HLA or CMV assignments 20 times. In a later analysis, co-occurring TCRs were grouped using DBSCAN, with TCRdist sequence similarity added in when clustering inside HLA-allele-positive subsets. For co-occurrence clustering, repertoires with fewer than 30,000 or more than 120,000 public chains were excluded, along with several repertoires with anomalous nucleotide sharing. TCRdb provides this immuneACCESS table in a form limited to in-frame rearrangements. Some clones are lacking; in checked studies, under half of them reflect an unresolved V gene, and why the rest are absent is not known. D and trimming come from the DNA, and the V and J calls and clone size come from that table. Counted in this sample were around 160,000 clones; approximately 85% of them appeared once. In total, the top ten clones hold about a tenth of the sample.

This TCR derives from a man between 18 and 29 years old in good health and CMV-seropositive. The rearrangement combines TRBV10-3 with TRBJ2-6, and TRBD1 matches 7 of the central bases. Sequenced sample: PBMCs. The DNA sequence follows: TGTGCCATCACCGACAGGGTTGGGGCCAACGTCCTGACTTTC. Its protein reads: CAITDRVGANVLTF.